The 22 T cell receptor beta chains presented below share a single source sample, sequenced in a study of cytomegalovirus exposure and HLA in healthy donors. The table came from immunoSEQ multiplex PCR; TCRdb's copy has only in-frame clones and leaves some out. The table records about 70,000 clones, 94% of them present only once. What was sequenced was PBMCs. The receptors here all came from a woman under 30 in good health and CMV-seropositive.

The V gene is TRBV15, the J gene TRBJ2-7, with D perhaps TRBD2 (5 bases). V was cut by 0 bases and J by 9 bases, with 15 bases left in between. The CDR3 is 14 amino acids. CDR1 and CDR2 (germline): LNHNV, YYDKDF (reference sequence). The CDR3 DNA is TGTGCCACCAGCAGAGATGGTCGAGGGCCGGCGCAGTACTTC. Its protein product is CATSRDGRGPAQYF.

The V gene is TRBV2, the J gene TRBJ2-1; TRBD1 aligns across 9 bases. The V and J ends lost 3 bases and 3 bases, in that order; junction bases with no gene match: 3. Germline V gene sequence: CDR1 SNHLY, CDR2 FYNNEI. This CDR3 has 15 amino acids. The CDR3 sequence: CASSDRQGVYNEQFF. In DNA, the CDR3 is TGTGCCAGCAGTGACCGACAGGGGGTCTACAATGAGCAGTTCTTC.

Of note for this clone: One end of the junction varies from germline; a read error may be responsible. CDR3 sequence (DNA): TGTGCTAGCAGCTTAGCTCGGACAGAACCCTACGAGCAGTACTTC. Its protein product is CASSLARTEPYEQYF. V is TRBV7-7 and J is TRBJ2-7, with TRBD1 as a possible D gene (6 bases). The germline gives CDR1 SSHAT, CDR2 FNYEAQ (reference sequence). This CDR3 region has 15 residues.

The V gene is TRBV18, the J gene TRBJ2-7, with 9 bases that match TRBD1. This CDR3 has 14 residues. From germline, CDR1 is KGHSH and CDR2 LQKENI. Germline trimming cut 3 bases from V and 5 bases from J; bases unmatched to any gene: 5. The CDR3 is CASSPTGGVDEQYF. CDR3 in DNA: TGTGCCAGCTCACCGACAGGGGGTGTCGACGAGCAGTACTTC.

J is TRBJ2-5 and V is TRBV2, with TRBD1 matching over 7 bases. CDR1 is SNHLY, CDR2 FYNNEI, per germline. The CDR3 is 15 residues long. V lost 6 bases, J lost 3 bases, and 10 bases stayed unmatched. CDR3 sequence reads: CASSTAPGTEETQYF. CDR3 DNA sequence: TGTGCCAGCAGCACTGCCCCCGGGACAGAAGAGACCCAGTACTTC.

The CDR3 loop is CASSLYMVSTDTQYF. The CDR3 coding sequence is TGTGCCAGCAGCTTGTACATGGTTTCCACAGATACGCAGTATTTT. V is TRBV5-6 and J is TRBJ2-3; D unresolved. Germline CDR1 and CDR2: SGHDT and YYEEEE. V was cut by 1 base and J by 2 bases, with 11 bases left in between. The length of the CDR3 is 15 residues.

The chain carries TRBV4-2 and TRBJ2-1, with 10 positions matching TRBD2. V trimming: 6 bases; J trimming: 8 bases; junction bases outside the gene matches: 10. Germline V gives CDR1 LGHNA, CDR2 YNFKEQ. CDR3 length: 15 amino acids. The CDR3 DNA follows: TGTGCCAGCAGAATTGAGCGGGGGGGTGGGGATGAGCAGTTCTTC. Translation: CASRIERGGGDEQFF.

The chain links TRBV5-6 to TRBJ2-5; 8 nucleotides match TRBD2. The germline gives CDR1 SGHDT, CDR2 YYEEEE. CDR3 length: 16 amino acids. J was trimmed by 5 bases and V by 5 bases; bases with no gene match: 14. The CDR3 protein is CASSRVGAGAQETQYF. CDR3 in DNA: TGTGCCAGCAGTCGAGTTGGAGCGGGAGCTCAGGAGACCCAGTACTTC.

This clone was seen once. The rearrangement uses TRBV29-1 and TRBJ2-3, with D maybe TRBD1 (6 bases). CDR3 length: 13 amino acids. The V and J ends lost 6 bases and 2 bases respectively, with 12 bases between them. Looked up from germline, CDR1 is SQVTM and CDR2 is ANQGSEA. The CDR3 DNA sequence: TGCAGCGTCCCCGGGACAACCACAGATACGCAGTATTTT. Translated, it gives CSVPGTTTDTQYF.

This clone was seen just once. This chain connects TRBV10-3 to TRBJ2-7; D may be TRBD1 (6 bases). The V and J ends lost 3 bases and 6 bases respectively, with 18 bases between them. Germline CDR1 reads ENHRY; CDR2 reads SYGVKD. The CDR3 is made up of 15 amino acids. DNA for the CDR3: TGTGCCATCAGTGAAGGGGGAATTGGGATTTTCGAGCAGTACTTC. It yields the protein CAISEGGIGIFEQYF.

This chain links TRBV4-2 with TRBJ2-3, with 14 bases identical to TRBD2. V shed 4 bases and J 4 bases; nucleotides not matched to a gene: 10. This CDR3 is 18 amino acids long. From germline, CDR1 is LGHNA and CDR2 YNFKEQ. In DNA, the CDR3 is TGTGCCAGCAGCCCTTGGACTAGCGGGGGGTCCCGGTCAGATACGCAGTATTTT. Its protein product is CASSPWTSGGSRSDTQYF.

The chain is built from TRBV5-6 and TRBJ2-5; 10 nucleotides align to TRBD1. The J call could be wrong; TRBJ2-7 is a better fit for the DNA end. The CDR3 is 14 residues long. CDR1 is SGHDT and CDR2 is YYEEEE in the germline V gene. As DNA, the CDR3 is TGTGCCAGCAGCCCCGGGACAGGGGTCTACGAGCAGTACTTC. Its protein product is CASSPGTGVYEQYF.

This chain connects TRBV15 to TRBJ1-2; D is perhaps TRBD1 (5 bases). This CDR3 spans 16 amino acids. Germline CDR1 is LNHNV and CDR2 is YYDKDF (reference sequence). Trimming took 1 base from V and 2 from J, leaving 14 bases between them. CDR3 coding DNA: TGTGCCACCAGCAGAGCCGGGGGGGAGAGGAACTATGGCTACACCTTC. Its translation is CATSRAGGERNYGYTF. Filled out from reference TRBV15 and TRBJ1-2, the complete variable domain reads DAMVIQNPRYQVTQFGKPVTLSCSQTLNHNVMYWYQQKSSQAPKLLFHYYDKDFNNEADTPDNFQSRRPNTSFCFLDIRSPGLGDTAMYLCATSRAGGERNYGYTFGSGTRLTVV.

The chain has TRBV27 and TRBJ2-1, with TRBD2 matching over 8 bases. The V gene end was trimmed by 6 bases and the J gene end by 4 bases; junction bases not matched to a gene: 11. Germline-derived CDR1 and CDR2 are MNHEY and SMNVEV (reference sequence). This CDR3 region has 16 residues. The CDR3 nucleotides read TGTGCCAGCAGCCAGCGGGGCGGGAGGACGTACAATGAGCAGTTCTTC. Protein: CASSQRGGRTYNEQFF.

This rearrangement joins TRBV5-1 to TRBJ1-1; 7 nucleotides agree with TRBD1. With V trimmed by 7 bases and J by 0 bases, 9 bases remained unmatched. The germline V gene encodes CDR1 SGHRS and CDR2 YFSETQ. The CDR3 runs to 15 residues. The CDR3, as DNA: TGCGCCAGCTCGACAGGGAGGATAATGAACACTGAAGCTTTCTTT. Protein product: CASSTGRIMNTEAFF.

A single count supports this clone. The chain is built from TRBV6-1 and TRBJ1-1; perhaps TRBD1 as D (5 bases). The V end was cut by 5 bases, the J end by 4 bases, with 11 bases between. This CDR3 is 13 amino acids long. The germline V gene has CDR1 MNHNS and CDR2 SASEGT. CDR3 residues: CASSQGEGTEAFF. DNA of the CDR3: TGTGCCAGCAGTCAAGGGGAGGGCACTGAAGCTTTCTTT.

This rearrangement joins TRBV6-6 to TRBJ1-2; TRBD1 matches 8 bases. The V segment lost 4 bases and the J segment 8 bases; nucleotides outside the gene matches: 12. This CDR3 comprises 15 residues. Germline loops: CDR1 MNHNY, CDR2 SVGAGI (reference sequence). CDR3 sequence (DNA): TGTGCCAGCAGTTCCGCCATGACAGGGGTAAACGGCTACACCTTC. Translation gives CASSSAMTGVNGYTF.

This chain connects TRBV19 to TRBJ1-6; TRBD1 matches at 7 bases. CDR1 is LNHDA and CDR2 is SQIVND in the germline V gene (reference sequence). This CDR3 has 17 amino acids. The V segment lost 1 base and the J segment 7 bases; nucleotides outside the gene matches: 10. The DNA of the CDR3 is TGTGCCAGTAGTATAGCCCAGAGGACAGGCATAAATTCACCCCTCCACTTT. Protein product: CASSIAQRTGINSPLHF. Together with reference TRBV19 and TRBJ1-6, the CDR3 gives the full variable domain: DGGITQSPKYLFRKEGQNVTLSCEQNLNHDAMYWYRQDPGQGLRLIYYSQIVNDFQKGDIAEGYSVSREKKESFPLTVTSAQKNPTAFYLCASSIAQRTGINSPLHFGNGTRLTVT.

Only one count was recorded for this clone. The V gene is TRBV4-1, the J gene TRBJ1-1; 10 bases agree with TRBD1. Germline values: CDR1 MGHRA, CDR2 YSYEKL. CDR3 length equals 16 residues. Trimming at V came to 2 bases and at J to 4 bases, leaving 7 bases not matched to a gene. CDR3 nucleotides: TGCGCCAGCAGCCAAAGAGGGACAGGGGTAAGCACTGAAGCTTTCTTT. Its protein is CASSQRGTGVSTEAFF.

The gene calls are TRBV21-1 and TRBJ2-1; TRBD2 is taken as the D call from the table, unchecked against the DNA. TRBV21-1 counts as a pseudogene. CDR3 length: 16 residues. CDR3 amino acids: CASSKARLAGLNEQFF. The CDR3 coding sequence is TGTGCCAGCAGCAAAGCACGCCTAGCGGGGCTCAATGAGCAGTTCTTC.

The chain couples TRBV14 to TRBJ1-2; D perhaps matches TRBD1 (6 bases). V was clipped by 1 base and J by 4 bases, with 13 bases between them. From germline, CDR1 is SGHDN and CDR2 FVKESK. There are 15 residues in the CDR3. The CDR3 region has the DNA TGTGCCAGCAGCCAAGCCCCTGGACAGTCCTATGGCTACACCTTC. Its translation: CASSQAPGQSYGYTF.

V is TRBV19 and J is TRBJ2-1; the D gene is possibly TRBD2 (6 bases). V shed 7 bases and J shed 2 bases, with 12 bases lying between them. Germline values: CDR1 LNHDA, CDR2 SQIVND (reference sequence). This CDR3 is 14 amino acids long. The CDR3 nucleotides are TGTGCCAGTAACGCGGGGTCTCCCTACAATGAGCAGTTCTTC. Its protein is CASNAGSPYNEQFF. Full variable domain (missing parts from reference TRBV19 and TRBJ2-1): DGGITQSPKYLFRKEGQNVTLSCEQNLNHDAMYWYRQDPGQGLRLIYYSQIVNDFQKGDIAEGYSVSREKKESFPLTVTSAQKNPTAFYLCASNAGSPYNEQFFGPGTRLTVL.